This T cell receptor beta chain comes out of a study of cytomegalovirus exposure and HLA in healthy donors. In the study overall: Approximately 180 million T cells yielded 120 million or so unique TCR beta sequences, as an earlier analysis found.

Each donor was healthy, and each was a bone marrow donor. Germline V gene sequence: CDR1 MNHNY, CDR2 SVGAGI (reference sequence). Trimming cost V 7 bases and J 5 bases; bases outside gene matches: 10. This CDR3 has 15 residues. PCR was performed using 60 Vbeta and 13 Jbeta primers. TCRdb's copy holds only in-frame clones and misses some; the assay was immunoSEQ multiplex PCR. The sample lists some 220,000 clones, over 75% occurring once. Findings and caveats of the study: Cytomegalovirus-associated status was assigned to fewer than 200 TCR beta chains.

As concerns this clone: Antigen specificity is unknown.

The source is a boy under 18 in good health and CMV-seronegative. Specimen: PBMCs. The gene calls are TRBV6-6 and TRBJ2-2; 7 bases fit TRBD2. The CDR3 reads CASNNGRDGTGELFF. The CDR3 nucleotides read TGTGCCAGCAACAATGGGAGGGATGGTACCGGGGAGCTGTTTTTT.